Detailed here is one T cell receptor beta chain. Its target is not known. This same CDR3 is encoded by further DNA sequences in the sample. This entry belongs to a study of shared clonotypes between healthy human individuals. Study context: Contributing individuals were a couple of females and three males aged 18 to 49. Notes on the study in general: Estimated richness values were generally larger in naive subsets than in memory subsets. About 5% of naive CD4 clonotypes were shared across a few donors. Rarefaction indicated that sorted-subset sequencing remained incomplete although depth was large.

The assay was immunoSEQ multiplex PCR, and TCRdb's table has in-frame clones only and misses some. The table shows approximately 2.3 million clones, with about 92% occurring only once. Trimming left V 8 bases short and J 5 bases short, with 6 bases between. The V gene's germline CDR1 is SGHAT and CDR2 FQNNGV. This CDR3 is built from 10 residues. The TCR was taken from a man in his late teens or twenties in good health. Some clones in this sample may be carry-over from other donors' samples. The material sequenced was naive CD4+ T cells from PBMCs. Described subset: CD45RA+ positively selected. The chain joins TRBV11-2 to TRBJ1-1; D remains ambiguous. In DNA form, the CDR3 reads TGTGCCAGCGGGAATACTGAAGCTTTCTTT. It codes for CASGNTEAFF. Variable domain in full (rest from reference TRBV11-2 and TRBJ1-1): EAGVAQSPRYKIIEKRQSVAFWCNPISGHATLYWYQQILGQGPKLLIQFQNNGVVDDSQLPKDRFSAERLKGVDSTLKIQPAKLEDSAVYLCASGNTEAFFGQGTRLTVV.